This T cell receptor (beta chain) was sequenced during a study of T cell responses to AZD1222 COVID-19 vaccine. Across the study: It was second doses at about 4 or about 12 weeks that were pooled.

Notes on this clone: Antigen specificity is unknown.

The data were produced by immunoSEQ multiplex PCR, yet TCRdb's version contains in-frame clones alone and is incomplete. This table has some 150,000 clones, 88% appearing once. This CDR3 has 14 residues. Per the germline V gene, CDR1 is KGHSH and CDR2 is LQKENI. V was cut by 2 bases and J by 3 bases, with 11 bases left in between. Regarding the study as a whole: Females outnumbered males among donors, who were mostly white British; clonal diversity was possibly underestimated. In all cases, repertoires were sampled only after the peak T cell response.

This chain uses TRBV18 with TRBJ2-7; D is uncertain. The sequencing used peripheral blood, collected on day 0 of AZD1222 vaccination. This receptor was taken from an adult in good health. The CDR3 DNA is TGTGCCAGCTCACCAACAGATACTTACTACGAGCAGTACTTC. Its protein is CASSPTDTYYEQYF.